These T cell receptor beta chains were read from a single sample in a study of metastatic and nonmetastatic thyroid tumors. With MiXCR, TCRdb reprocessed the PCR reads. The sample contains 34,000 or so clones, roughly a fifth of which appear only once. The material sequenced was blood. These receptors were obtained from a female donor with papillary thyroid cancer or a benign thyroid nodule (not recorded which). Some clones in this sample may be carry-over from other donors' samples. Each CDR3 is given with its conserved first and last residue. D genes are given only for firm matches. For some rows the clone size is stated as once, few or many, or as a class when expanded; others skip it.

>16|TRBD2|many|TRBJ2-1|TRBV9
CASSVFWTSGYNEQFF
TGTGCCAGCAGCGTTTTCTGGACTAGCGGATACAATGAGCAGTTCTTC
>14|NA|many|TRBJ2-5|TRBV15
CATSRDNPPETQYF
TGTGCCACCAGCAGAGATAACCCGCCGGAGACCCAGTACTTC
>18|NA|many|TRBJ2-1|TRBV6-6
CASSYSSQKGLAYNEQFF
TGTGCCAGCAGTTACTCATCCCAGAAAGGACTCGCCTACAATGAGCAGTTCTTC
>14|NA|many|TRBJ1-1|TRBV2
CASGNRDLNTEAFF
TGTGCCAGCGGAAACAGGGACCTAAACACTGAAGCTTTCTTT
>12|TRBD2|many|TRBJ2-7|TRBV28
CASAGVEYEQYF
TGTGCCAGCGCGGGGGTGGAGTACGAGCAGTACTTC
>11|NA|few|TRBJ1-2|TRBV30
CAWSVGYGYTF
TGTGCCTGGAGTGTCGGCTATGGCTACACCTTC
>15|NA|few|TRBJ1-6|TRBV12-3/TRBV12-4
CASSLAGHYNSPLHF
TGTGCCAGCAGTTTAGCGGGACATTATAATTCACCCCTCCACTTT
>14|NA|NA|TRBJ2-5|TRBV6-2/TRBV6-3
CASSLVMRGETQYF
TGTGCCAGCAGTTTAGTCATGCGAGGGGAGACCCAGTACTTC
>15|NA|many|TRBJ1-3|TRBV6-1
CASTFDRRAGNTIYF
TGTGCCAGCACTTTCGACAGGCGAGCTGGAAACACCATATATTTT
>17|TRBD2|NA|TRBJ2-3|TRBV5-1
CASSFLPREGLSDTQYF
TGCGCCAGCAGCTTCCTCCCTCGGGAGGGCCTCTCAGATACGCAGTATTTT
>14|TRBD1|few|TRBJ1-5|TRBV6-1
CAIHRQGSGQPQHF
TGTGCCATTCATCGACAGGGGAGTGGTCAGCCCCAGCATTTT
>16|NA|NA|TRBJ2-7|TRBV11-3
CASSSLGGQLPYEQYF
TGTGCCAGCAGCTCCCTGGGGGGACAGCTACCCTACGAGCAGTACTTC
>15|NA|many|TRBJ2-1|TRBV20-1
CSASLPQSPYNEQFF
TGCAGTGCTAGTCTTCCCCAAAGCCCCTACAATGAGCAGTTCTTC
>14|NA|many|TRBJ1-6|TRBV7-9
CASSHRDTNSPLHF
TGTGCCAGCAGCCACCGGGACACCAATTCACCCCTCCACTTT
>15|TRBD1|NA|TRBJ2-1|TRBV27
CASSLLRGPYNEQSF
TGTGCCAGCAGTTTGCTCAGGGGGCCTTACAATGAGCAGTCCTTC
>14|TRBD2|many|TRBJ2-3|TRBV20-1
CSARNSGSTDTQYF
TGCAGTGCTAGAAATAGCGGGAGCACAGATACGCAGTATTTT
>12|NA|NA|TRBJ2-7|TRBV7-9
CASAGGSYEQYF
TGTGCCAGCGCTGGGGGGTCCTACGAGCAGTACTTC
>16|NA|many|TRBJ2-7|TRBV7-3
CASSLTGQMRIYEQYF
TGTGCCAGCAGCTTAACGGGCCAGATGAGGATCTACGAGCAGTACTTC
>13|TRBD2|NA|TRBJ2-7|TRBV20-1
CSASGTSGGEQYF
TGCAGTGCTTCCGGGACTAGCGGGGGGGAGCAGTACTTC
>15|NA|NA|TRBJ1-5|TRBV6-2/TRBV6-3
CASSRILGSNQPQHF
TGTGCCAGCAGCCGGATCCTGGGGAGCAATCAGCCCCAGCATTTT
>14|NA|NA|TRBJ2-1|TRBV9
CASSVEGNPNEQFF
TGTGCCAGCAGCGTAGAAGGAAACCCCAATGAGCAGTTCTTC
>15|NA|many|TRBJ1-5|TRBV6-2/TRBV6-3
CASSMGTTGYQPQHF
TGTGCCAGCAGTATGGGGACGACCGGTTATCAGCCCCAGCATTTT
>14|NA|NA|TRBJ2-3|TRBV20-1
CSAAGSGYKDTQYF
TGCAGTGCTGCAGGTAGCGGATACAAGGATACGCAGTATTTT